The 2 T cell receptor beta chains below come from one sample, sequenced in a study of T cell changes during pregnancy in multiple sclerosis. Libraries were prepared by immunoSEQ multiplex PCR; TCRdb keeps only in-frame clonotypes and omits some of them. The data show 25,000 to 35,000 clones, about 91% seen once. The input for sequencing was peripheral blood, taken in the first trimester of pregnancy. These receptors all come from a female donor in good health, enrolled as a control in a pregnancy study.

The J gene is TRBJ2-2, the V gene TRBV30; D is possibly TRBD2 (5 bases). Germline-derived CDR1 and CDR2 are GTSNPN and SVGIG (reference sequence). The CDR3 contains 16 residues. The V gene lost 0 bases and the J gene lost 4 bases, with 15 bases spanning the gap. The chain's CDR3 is CAWSVIGSWSTGELFF. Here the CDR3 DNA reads TGTGCCTGGAGTGTGATTGGGAGCTGGAGCACCGGGGAGCTGTTTTTT.

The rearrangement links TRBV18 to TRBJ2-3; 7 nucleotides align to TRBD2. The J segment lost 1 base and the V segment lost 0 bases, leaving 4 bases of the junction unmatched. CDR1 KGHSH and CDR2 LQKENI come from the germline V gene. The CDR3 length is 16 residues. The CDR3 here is CASSPPAGRGTDTQYF. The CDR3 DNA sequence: TGTGCCAGCTCACCACCGGCTGGGAGGGGCACAGATACGCAGTATTTT.